One sample yielded the 29 T cell receptor beta chains listed below, sequenced in a study of T cell responses to AZD1222 COVID-19 vaccine. TCRdb's copy holds only in-frame clones and misses some; the assay was immunoSEQ multiplex PCR. The table records roughly 150,000 clones, over 85% of them present only once. This specimen consisted of peripheral blood, obtained on day 0 of AZD1222 vaccination. Every receptor here comes from an adult in good health.

This chain uses TRBV12-5 with TRBJ1-1; D is possibly TRBD1 (5 bases). Trimming removed 6 bases at V and 3 bases at J, with 8 bases between. CDR3 length equals 12 residues. Germline V CDR1 and CDR2: LGHNT, FRNRAP. The CDR3 nucleotides read TGTGCTAGTGGAAAGGGGTACACTGAAGCTTTCTTT. Amino acids: CASGKGYTEAFF.

This chain connects TRBV12-3 or TRBV12-4 to TRBJ1-2; no reliable D call. The CDR3 contains 13 residues. The V gene lost 3 bases and the J gene lost 6 bases, with 11 bases spanning the gap. CDR3 loop: CASSFGSGNGYTF. The CDR3 nucleotides read TGTGCCAGCAGTTTTGGTTCGGGGAATGGCTACACCTTC.

The chain uses TRBV5-6 and TRBJ1-2; 7 nucleotides align to TRBD1. V gave up 6 bases and J gave up 4 bases; unmatched junction bases: 15. Germline assignment: CDR1 SGHDT and CDR2 YYEEEE. This CDR3 comprises 16 residues. In nucleotides, the CDR3 is TGTGCCAGCACCCCGGAGGAGCAGGGGGGTATCTATGGCTACACCTTC. Translated, it gives CASTPEEQGGIYGYTF.

The rearrangement uses TRBV5-1 and TRBJ1-1, with D perhaps TRBD1 (6 bases). The length of the CDR3 is 12 residues. The V and J ends lost 4 bases and 6 bases respectively, with 10 bases between them. The germline gives CDR1 SGHRS, CDR2 YFSETQ. CDR3 sequence reads: CASSTGQPEAFF. Written as DNA, the CDR3 is TGCGCCAGCAGCACAGGACAGCCTGAAGCTTTCTTT.

J is TRBJ2-1 and V is TRBV3-1 (or the pseudogene TRBV3-2); TRBD2 agrees at 9 bases. V dropped 4 bases and J dropped 7; count of bases not matched to a gene: 20. Germline V gene lookup returns CDR1 LGHDT and CDR2 YNNKEL (reference sequence). This CDR3 has 19 residues. The CDR3 sequence is CASSPVGLWLAGERNEQFF. In nucleotides, the CDR3 is TGTGCCAGCAGCCCCGTCGGTCTTTGGTTAGCGGGAGAGAGGAATGAGCAGTTCTTC.

V is TRBV6-2 or TRBV6-3 and J is TRBJ1-2, with no clear D. The CDR3 runs to 15 residues. Trimming removed 7 bases from V and 10 bases from J, with 25 bases in between. Germline assignment: CDR1 MNHEY and CDR2 SVGEGT. This CDR3 is CASIPSGRGSLVYTF. In DNA, the CDR3 is TGTGCCAGCATCCCCTCGGGCCGCGGATCCCTCGTCTACACCTTC.

V gene TRBV5-1 combines with J gene TRBJ1-1, with 8 positions matching TRBD1. Losses at the gene ends were 4 bases for V and 1 base for J; bases not matched to a gene: 9. Germline V gives CDR1 SGHRS, CDR2 YFSETQ. This CDR3 is 16 amino acids long. CDR3 DNA: TGCGCCAGCAGCATAGGACAGGGCAGCTGGAACACTGAAGCTTTCTTT. Translating it yields CASSIGQGSWNTEAFF.

This clone was seen more than once but under ten times. The V call is TRBV5-4, the J call TRBJ2-7; 9 bases fit TRBD1. Germline V gives CDR1 SGHNT, CDR2 YYREEE (reference sequence). The CDR3 has 14 residues. The ends lost 7 bases at V and 1 base at J; junction bases unmatched: 6. In nucleotides, the CDR3 is TGTGCCAGCCGGCGGACAGGGGAATCCTACGAGCAGTACTTC. Translated: CASRRTGESYEQYF.

This sequence joins TRBV7-8 and TRBJ2-3; TRBD1 is a possible D gene (6 bases). The CDR3 is 15 residues long. Germline V gives CDR1 SGHVS, CDR2 FQNEAQ. Trimming took 5 bases from V and 3 from J, leaving 15 bases between them. In DNA, the CDR3 is TGTGCCAGCAGCGGCTTAGGGGGTGTTACAGATACGCAGTATTTT. This gives the protein CASSGLGGVTDTQYF.

This clone was detected only once. This chain connects TRBV12-3 or TRBV12-4 to TRBJ1-1; D unresolved. Trimming took off 3 bases at V and 11 bases at J, with 10 bases between the two ends. This CDR3 region has 11 residues. CDR3: CASSLGAVAFF. For the CDR3, the DNA is TGTGCCAGCAGTTTGGGAGCGGTGGCTTTCTTT.

The V call is TRBV6-5, the J call TRBJ2-5; 10 positions agree with TRBD1. This CDR3 is 13 amino acids long. The germline gives CDR1 MNHEY, CDR2 SVGAGI. V lost 8 bases and J lost 5; bases outside the gene matches: 5. The CDR3 spells CASEDRGYETQYF. DNA for the CDR3: TGTGCCAGCGAGGACAGGGGGTATGAGACCCAGTACTTC.

This sequence joins TRBV5-4 and TRBJ1-2, with D possibly being TRBD1 (5 bases). Germline V gene data show CDR1 as SGHNT and CDR2 as YYREEE (reference sequence). V was shortened by 0 bases and J by 0 bases, with 9 bases between the two germline ends. This CDR3 comprises 15 residues. In nucleotides, the CDR3 is TGTGCCAGCAGCTTGGCAGGGACTACTAACTATGGCTACACCTTC. Translation gives CASSLAGTTNYGYTF.

The J gene is TRBJ1-2, the V gene TRBV18, with D maybe TRBD1 (5 bases). V dropped 8 bases and J dropped 7 bases, with 14 bases sitting between them. The CDR3 contains 12 residues. Germline CDR1 KGHSH, CDR2 LQKENI. The CDR3 reads CASLPGGGGYTF. CDR3 in DNA: TGTGCCAGCCTCCCCGGGGGAGGTGGCTACACCTTC.

The DNA of the CDR3 is TGTGCCAGCAGCCTAGAGCGGGAGTACGACAATGAGCAGTTCTTC. It translates to CASSLEREYDNEQFF. The chain combines TRBV9 with TRBJ2-1, with 8 bases identical to TRBD2. Germline CDR1 is SGDLS and CDR2 is YYNGEE. Trimming took 4 bases from V and 5 from J; bases not matched to a gene: 8. CDR3 length: 15 residues.

The rearrangement uses TRBV6-2 or TRBV6-3 and TRBJ1-5, with D hard to call. Trimming stripped 2 bases from V and 7 bases from J, with 6 bases between. CDR3 size: 12 residues. The germline CDR1 and CDR2 sequences are MNHEY and SVGEGT. The DNA for the CDR3 is TGTGCCAGCAGTTACAGCGTGCAGCCCCAGCATTTT. This sequence encodes CASSYSVQPQHF.

CDR3 in amino acids: CSVDRENTGELFF. The CDR3 coding sequence is TGCAGCGTCGACAGGGAGAACACCGGGGAGCTGTTTTTT. V and J are TRBV29-1 and TRBJ2-2, with 7 bases lining up with TRBD1. V was clipped by 6 bases and J by 1 base; unmatched bases: 2. The germline V gene has CDR1 SQVTM and CDR2 ANQGSEA. CDR3 length: 13 residues.

The chain has TRBV6-5 and TRBJ1-5; D unresolved. V was pared by 7 bases and J by 6 bases, with 10 bases between. Per the germline V gene, CDR1 is MNHEY and CDR2 is SVGAGI. CDR3 length equals 12 residues. The CDR3: CASNREAQPQHF. The DNA for the CDR3 is TGTGCCAGCAATCGGGAAGCTCAGCCCCAGCATTTT.

This chain joins TRBV14 and TRBJ2-7; weak D call: TRBD1 (6 bases). Germline V lookup: CDR1 SGHDN, CDR2 FVKESK. CDR3 length equals 14 residues. V gave up 1 base and J gave up 7 bases, with 14 bases separating them. The CDR3 sequence is CASSQGGRLREQYF. Written as DNA, the CDR3 is TGTGCCAGCAGCCAAGGGGGGCGCCTGAGGGAGCAGTACTTC.

The gene calls are TRBV24-1 and TRBJ1-6; D unclear. CDR3 length equals 21 residues. The V end lost 1 base, the J end lost 8 bases, and 29 bases lay between the germline ends. Germline V gives CDR1 KGHDR, CDR2 SFDVKD. The CDR3 spells CATSDFSRKGPRPAIDSPLHF. The CDR3 DNA is TGTGCCACCAGTGATTTTAGTCGTAAGGGTCCTCGTCCTGCCATAGATTCACCCCTCCACTTT.

CDR3 region: CASSLRIGGIYNEQFF. The CDR3 coding sequence is TGTGCCAGCAGCTTAAGGATTGGGGGGATCTACAATGAGCAGTTCTTC. The V gene is TRBV7-6, the J gene TRBJ2-1, with D perhaps TRBD2 (6 bases). The germline gives CDR1 SGHVS, CDR2 FNYEAQ. With 2 bases removed from V and 3 bases from J, the gap between germline ends came to 14 bases. The length of the CDR3 is 16 residues.

The J gene is TRBJ1-4, the V gene TRBV5-6; TRBD1 matches 7 bases. With V trimmed by 3 bases and J by 8 bases, 4 bases remained unmatched. This CDR3 region has 13 residues. Germline V gene sequence: CDR1 SGHDT, CDR2 YYEEEE. The CDR3 region is CASSSLQGEKLFF. In DNA form, the CDR3 reads TGTGCCAGCAGCTCCTTACAGGGGGAAAAACTGTTTTTT.

The rearrangement links TRBV24-1 to TRBJ2-7; TRBD1 matches at 7 bases. V was clipped by 9 bases and J by 2 bases; unmatched bases: 9. CDR3 length: 14 residues. The germline V gene encodes CDR1 KGHDR and CDR2 SFDVKD. The CDR3 loop is CATPGTVSPYEQYV. The DNA for the CDR3 is TGTGCCACCCCTGGGACAGTTTCTCCCTACGAGCAGTACGTC.

The V and J genes are TRBV4-1 and TRBJ1-1; no clear D gene. The germline gives CDR1 MGHRA, CDR2 YSYEKL. CDR3 length equals 13 residues. V gave up 0 bases and J gave up 0 bases, with 2 bases separating them. The CDR3 reads CASSQDLNTEAFF. CDR3 nucleotide sequence: TGCGCCAGCAGCCAAGACCTGAACACTGAAGCTTTCTTT.

CDR3 coding DNA: TGTGCCAGCAGCTTAACAGGACGGCAAATTGAGAGGGAGCAGTACTTC. The encoded protein is CASSLTGRQIEREQYF. This sequence joins TRBV7-3 and TRBJ2-7, with D unresolved. Germline CDR1 reads SGHTA; CDR2 reads FQGTGA. V dropped 0 bases and J dropped 7 bases, with 19 bases sitting between them. The CDR3 totals 16 residues.

The V gene is TRBV27, the J gene TRBJ2-3, with TRBD1 as a possible D gene (5 bases). CDR1 is MNHEY, CDR2 SMNVEV, per germline (reference sequence). The ends were cut back, 7 bases at V and 0 bases at J, with 11 bases in the middle. The CDR3 consists of 14 residues. CDR3 DNA: TGTGCCAGCAAACCGACAGAGAGCACAGATACGCAGTATTTT. It is translated as CASKPTESTDTQYF.

The chain couples TRBV7-2 to TRBJ1-5; tentative D call: TRBD1 (5 bases). With 4 bases removed from V and 4 bases from J, the gap between germline ends came to 11 bases. CDR1 is SGHTA, CDR2 FQGNSA, per germline. The CDR3 covers 14 residues. The CDR3 bases are TGTGCCAGCAGCTCCGGGACCCAAAATCAGCCCCAGCATTTT. Amino acid sequence: CASSSGTQNQPQHF.

The chain has TRBV30 and TRBJ1-5; D is possibly TRBD1 (6 bases). The CDR3 consists of 16 residues. V shed 3 bases and J shed 1 base, with 16 bases lying between them. Germline CDR1 reads GTSNPN; CDR2 reads SVGIG (reference sequence). The CDR3 reads CAWSPNRDRSNQPQHF. The CDR3 DNA reads as TGTGCCTGGAGCCCAAACAGGGACCGAAGCAATCAGCCCCAGCATTTT.

The chain carries TRBV2 and TRBJ2-3; the D is unclear. Trimming shortened V by 8 bases and J by 1 base, and 13 bases separated the two germline ends. The V gene's germline CDR1 is SNHLY and CDR2 FYNNEI. The CDR3 extends over 14 amino acids. The chain's CDR3 is CASCKTFRTDTQYF. The CDR3 DNA is TGTGCCAGCTGCAAGACTTTCCGCACAGATACGCAGTATTTT.

J is TRBJ1-4 and V is TRBV5-4, with 9 positions matching TRBD1. Germline assignment: CDR1 SGHNT and CDR2 YYREEE (reference sequence). V was pared by 0 bases and J by 8 bases, with 8 bases of the junction left unmatched. The CDR3 runs 16 residues. The CDR3, as DNA: TGTGCCAGCAGCTTGGAGCAACAGGGGGCTCGAGAAAAACTGTTTTTT. It yields the protein CASSLEQQGAREKLFF.